A single sample is the source of the 29 T cell receptor beta chains below, sequenced in a study of graft-versus-host responses after intestinal transplantation. Their antigens remain unidentified. The assay was immunoSEQ multiplex PCR, and TCRdb's table has in-frame clones only and misses some. The repertoire consists of some 130,000 clones, with about 93% occurring once and the leading ten covering roughly 0.11%. The sample was unstimulated CD4+ T cells sorted from spleen or lymph node cells, taken before intestinal transplant. These receptors came from a human donor who received an intestinal transplant.

The J gene is TRBJ2-7, the V gene TRBV21-1; the D call of TRBD1 is as the table states it, not checked on the DNA. TRBV21-1 is a listed pseudogene. This CDR3 contains 11 residues. CDR3 protein: CASSGHYEQYF. The CDR3 bases are TGTGCCAGCAGTGGACACTACGAGCAGTACTTC.

The J gene is TRBJ2-1, the V gene TRBV7-2, with TRBD2 matching over 8 bases. J was trimmed by 6 bases and V by 6 bases; bases with no gene match: 10. CDR1 and CDR2 from the germline V gene are SGHTA and FQGNSA. The CDR3 spans 15 residues. This CDR3 reads CASSSSGLAGNEQFF. CDR3 bases: TGTGCCAGCAGTTCTAGCGGGCTAGCGGGCAATGAGCAGTTCTTC. Supplemented by reference TRBV7-2 and TRBJ2-1, the full variable domain reads GAGVSQSPSNKVTEKGKDVELRCDPISGHTALYWYRQSLGQGLEFLIYFQGNSAPDKSGLPSDRFSAERTGGSVSTLTIQRTQQEDSAVYLCASSSSGLAGNEQFFGPGTRLTVL.

The CDR3, as DNA: TGCGCCAGCAGTGAGGACCCACGCGATGAGCAGTTCTTC. Translating it yields CASSEDPRDEQFF. The chain employs TRBV10-1 and TRBJ2-1; D remains ambiguous. V shed 2 bases and J shed 8 bases, with 10 bases lying between them. The CDR3 spans 13 residues. Germline V gene data show CDR1 as WNHNN and CDR2 as SYGVQD (reference sequence).

V usage is TRBV5-1 and J usage is TRBJ2-2; D remains unclear. CDR3 size: 13 residues. Germline V CDR1 and CDR2: SGHRS, YFSETQ. V lost 0 bases and J 6 bases, leaving 6 bases between the germline ends. As DNA, the CDR3 is TGCGCCAGCAGCTTGGAGTCCGCCGGGGAGCTGTTTTTT. This translates into CASSLESAGELFF. The full variable domain, completed using reference TRBV5-1 and TRBJ2-2, is KAGVTQTPRYLIKTRGQQVTLSCSPISGHRSVSWYQQTPGQGLQFLFEYFSETQRNKGNFPGRFSGRQFSNSRSEMNVSTLELGDSALYLCASSLESAGELFFGEGSRLTVL.

The J gene is TRBJ2-2, the V gene TRBV11-2; TRBD2 agrees at 7 bases. With V trimmed by 4 bases and J by 0 bases, 5 bases remained unmatched. The CDR3 is 16 amino acids. The germline CDR1 and CDR2 sequences are SGHAT and FQNNGV. The CDR3 spells CASSSLGGANTGELFF. The CDR3 region has the DNA TGTGCCAGCAGCTCCCTGGGGGGGGCGAACACCGGGGAGCTGTTTTTT.

The chain carries TRBV30 and TRBJ1-5, with D possibly matching TRBD1 (5 bases). From germline, CDR1 is GTSNPN and CDR2 SVGIG (reference sequence). The CDR3 length is 13 residues. Trimming stripped 4 bases from V and 5 bases from J, with 12 bases between. CDR3 sequence reads: CAWNWGFDQPQHF. In nucleotides, the CDR3 is TGTGCCTGGAATTGGGGGTTCGATCAGCCCCAGCATTTT.

The rearrangement links TRBV6-5 to TRBJ2-7, with 8 bases fitting TRBD2. The CDR3 sequence is 16 residues long. Trimming cost V 0 bases and J 7 bases; bases outside gene matches: 11. Germline V gene data show CDR1 as MNHEY and CDR2 as SVGAGI. CDR3 in amino acids: CASSYSGGLVSWEQYF. The CDR3 DNA reads TGTGCCAGCAGTTACTCAGGGGGACTAGTCTCGTGGGAGCAGTACTTC.

This clone has just one count. The J gene is TRBJ2-1, the V gene TRBV5-1; 7 bases align to TRBD2. Germline CDR1 and CDR2: SGHRS and YFSETQ. The CDR3 length is 15 residues. J was trimmed by 1 base and V by 2 bases; bases with no gene match: 3. CDR3 in DNA: TGCGCCAGCAGCTTACTAGCGATATCCTACAATGAGCAGTTCTTC. It codes for CASSLLAISYNEQFF.

This clone was picked up one time. The chain joins TRBV10-3 to TRBJ1-2, with 7 bases lining up with TRBD1. CDR3 length: 17 residues. Germline V gives CDR1 ENHRY, CDR2 SYGVKD. After removal of 6 bases from V and 0 bases from J, the junction contained 13 bases not matched to a gene. The CDR3 region has the DNA TGTGCCATCAGATCGTCCCCCGGACAGGCGTCTAACTATGGCTACACCTTC. Protein: CAIRSSPGQASNYGYTF.

In this sample, this clone turned up once. The J gene is TRBJ2-2, the V gene TRBV11-3; D remains unclear. The V gene lost 8 bases and the J gene lost 6 bases, with 19 bases spanning the gap. In germline, CDR1 is SGHNT, CDR2 YENEEA. The length of the CDR3 is 15 residues. CDR3 coding DNA: TGTGCCAGCTCTCCGCAAGGGCAGATCCCCGGGGAGCTGTTTTTT. It yields the protein CASSPQGQIPGELFF. The full variable domain, with the rest looked up from reference TRBV11-3 and TRBJ2-2, is EAGVVQSPRYKIIEKKQPVAFWCNPISGHNTLYWYLQNLGQGPELLIRYENEEAVDDSQLPKDRFSAERLKGVDSTLKIQPAELGDSAVYLCASSPQGQIPGELFFGEGSRLTVL.

CDR3 sequence (DNA): TGTGCCAGCAGCCAAGGTCCCGGAAGGGGCTTATCCATTCAGTACTTC. It specifies CASSQGPGRGLSIQYF. This chain connects TRBV14 to TRBJ2-4, with D possibly matching TRBD1 (5 bases). Germline CDR1 is SGHDN and CDR2 is FVKESK. The germline V and J ends were trimmed by 1 base and 9 bases, with 19 bases remaining between them. The CDR3 spans 16 residues.

This chain uses TRBV7-9 with TRBJ1-1; perhaps TRBD1 as D (5 bases). Trimming shortened V by 3 bases and J by 3 bases, and 11 bases separated the two germline ends. This CDR3 comprises 14 residues. In germline, CDR1 is SEHNR, CDR2 FQNEAQ (reference sequence). Written as DNA, the CDR3 is TGTGCCAGCAGCTTTATATCGGGGGACACTGAAGCTTTCTTT. Residues: CASSFISGDTEAFF.

This sequence joins TRBV7-9 and TRBJ2-2; D ambiguous. Germline-derived CDR1 and CDR2 are SEHNR and FQNEAQ (reference sequence). V shed 5 bases and J shed 2 bases, with 12 bases lying between them. The CDR3 loop spans 15 amino acids. As DNA, the CDR3 is TGTGCCAGCAGCCGTCTAGGACGAAACACCGGGGAGCTGTTTTTT. Residues: CASSRLGRNTGELFF.

This sequence joins TRBV11-2 and TRBJ2-7; D is unresolved. The CDR3 is 14 residues long. The V end was cut by 4 bases, the J end by 7 bases, with 17 bases between. Germline assignment: CDR1 SGHAT and CDR2 FQNNGV. As DNA, the CDR3 is TGTGCCAGCAGCTCTACGGTGCCCTCAGAGGAGCAGTACTTC. Amino acids: CASSSTVPSEEQYF.

The chain uses TRBV6-5 and TRBJ2-7; D gene uncertain. Trimming took off 2 bases at V and 3 bases at J, with 11 bases between the two ends. CDR3 length equals 14 residues. The germline V gene has CDR1 MNHEY and CDR2 SVGAGI. The CDR3: CASSYAQWSYEQYF. In DNA form, the CDR3 reads TGTGCCAGCAGTTACGCGCAGTGGAGCTACGAGCAGTACTTC.

V gene TRBV6-5 combines with J gene TRBJ2-7; TRBD1 matches at 9 bases. This CDR3 has 15 residues. Trimming at V came to 6 bases and at J to 4 bases, leaving 10 bases not matched to a gene. The germline gives CDR1 MNHEY, CDR2 SVGAGI. As DNA, the CDR3 is TGTGCCAGCAGGGCTCCGTCGGGACAGGGATACGAGCAGTACTTC. It yields the protein CASRAPSGQGYEQYF.

The rearrangement links TRBV6-5 to TRBJ2-3, with D unclear. The CDR3 covers 10 residues. V lost 7 bases, J lost 5 bases, and 4 bases lay in between. The germline V gene encodes CDR1 MNHEY and CDR2 SVGAGI. The CDR3 region is CASKGDTQYF. The CDR3 DNA sequence: TGTGCCAGCAAAGGAGATACGCAGTATTTT.

This chain joins TRBV28 and TRBJ2-7; a weak D match, TRBD1 (5 bases). The germline V gene has CDR1 MDHEN and CDR2 SYDVKM. CDR3 length: 13 residues. V was clipped by 3 bases and J by 4 bases, with 10 bases between them. CDR3 loop: CASSLTVFYEQYF. The CDR3 nucleotides are TGTGCCAGCAGTTTGACAGTATTTTACGAGCAGTACTTC.

This clone was seen just once. The chain has TRBV19 and TRBJ1-5, with 8 positions matching TRBD1. The CDR3 is 17 amino acids. Looked up from germline, CDR1 is LNHDA and CDR2 is SQIVND (reference sequence). V lost 5 bases to trimming and J lost 1 base; unmatched junction nucleotides: 10. The CDR3 region is CASSSPRGRESNQPQHF. Here the CDR3 DNA reads TGTGCCAGTAGTTCACCCAGGGGGCGCGAAAGCAATCAGCCCCAGCATTTT.

CDR3 sequence reads: CASSLSTLNTGELFF. CDR3 DNA: TGCGCCAGCAGCTTGTCGACTTTGAACACCGGGGAGCTGTTTTTT. V and J are TRBV5-1 and TRBJ2-2; D is ambiguous. The CDR3 is 15 amino acids. The ends were cut back, 1 base at V and 1 base at J, with 8 bases in the middle. From germline, CDR1 is SGHRS and CDR2 YFSETQ.

The rearrangement links TRBV6-1 to TRBJ1-2, with D possibly being TRBD1 (6 bases). Deletions cut 4 bases from V and 3 bases from J, with 9 bases between. The CDR3 length is 13 residues. From germline, CDR1 is MNHNS and CDR2 SASEGT. This CDR3 is CASSASGDYGYTF. CDR3 DNA sequence: TGTGCCAGCAGTGCATCAGGGGACTATGGCTACACCTTC.

This CDR3 is CASSLGDREFDTQYF. CDR3 nucleotides: TGCGCCAGCAGCTTGGGGGACAGGGAATTTGATACGCAGTATTTT. The chain links TRBV5-1 to TRBJ2-3; 9 nucleotides agree with TRBD1. This CDR3 comprises 15 residues. The germline V gene encodes CDR1 SGHRS and CDR2 YFSETQ. J lost 6 bases, V lost 0 bases, and 5 bases had no gene match.

The DNA of the CDR3 is TGTGCCAGCAGTGAAGCCCGGGTTCCGAACACCGGGGAGCTGTTTTTT. This sequence encodes CASSEARVPNTGELFF. V gene TRBV6-1 combines with J gene TRBJ2-2; D not resolved. Germline V CDR1 and CDR2: MNHNS, SASEGT. V lost 0 bases and J lost 0, with 8 bases in between. The CDR3 covers 16 residues.

V is TRBV5-8 and J is TRBJ1-5; unclear D gene. V was clipped by 5 bases and J by 5 bases, with 5 bases between them. The CDR3 contains 11 residues. Germline-derived CDR1 and CDR2 are SGHTS and YDEGEE. CDR3 nucleotide sequence: TGTGCCAGCAGGGCTGATCAGCCCCAGCATTTT. It encodes CASRADQPQHF.

This chain joins TRBV27 and TRBJ2-1; D is perhaps TRBD1 (5 bases). The CDR3 has 13 residues. Looked up from germline, CDR1 is MNHEY and CDR2 is SMNVEV (reference sequence). The V end was cut by 3 bases, the J end by 5 bases, with 8 bases between. For the CDR3, the DNA is TGTGCCAGCAGTTTGATCAGGGACAATGAGCAGTTCTTC. This encodes CASSLIRDNEQFF.

This clone was counted a single time. The chain uses TRBV28 and TRBJ2-1; TRBD2 matches 13 bases. Germline values: CDR1 MDHEN, CDR2 SYDVKM. The CDR3 has 15 residues. Trimming at V came to 6 bases and at J to 7 bases, leaving 6 bases not matched to a gene. The CDR3 DNA reads TGTGCCAGCAGACCGGGACTAGCGGGGCGGAATGAGCAGTTCTTC. This codes for CASRPGLAGRNEQFF.

This clone is a singleton in its sample. The chain has TRBV6-6 and TRBJ2-5; 8 nucleotides agree with TRBD1. The DNA end is a closer match to TRBJ2-7, so the J assignment may be wrong. Germline CDR1 reads MNHNY; CDR2 reads SVGAGI (reference sequence). This CDR3 contains 15 residues. The chain's CDR3 is CASSTRGTGFYEQYF. DNA of the CDR3: TGTGCCAGCAGTACCCGAGGGACAGGTTTCTACGAGCAGTACTTC.

V gene TRBV11-3 combines with J gene TRBJ2-1, with 12 bases matching TRBD2. The CDR3 has 16 amino acids. Germline V gene sequence: CDR1 SGHNT, CDR2 YENEEA. V was clipped by 1 base and J by 8 bases; unmatched bases: 6. The CDR3 DNA reads as TGTGCCAGCAGCTTAGGGACTAGCGGGACTGGGGATGAGCAGTTCTTC. Translating it yields CASSLGTSGTGDEQFF.

This clone came up once. The chain carries TRBV5-1 and TRBJ2-7; 7 bases match TRBD2. V lost 6 bases, J lost 7 bases, and 13 bases stayed unmatched. Germline loops: CDR1 SGHRS, CDR2 YFSETQ. CDR3 length: 14 amino acids. The chain's CDR3 is CASMDLAGDGEQYF. CDR3 nucleotides: TGCGCCAGCATGGACCTGGCGGGAGACGGGGAGCAGTACTTC.